This T cell receptor (beta chain) was recorded in a study of PD-1 blockade in classical Hodgkin lymphoma. Each patient relapsed following autologous stem cell transplantation, and prior brentuximab vedotin exposure differed. Profiled with immunoSEQ multiplex PCR; TCRdb holds only in-frame clones, not every one. The table records some 41,000 clones, about 88% of them present only once. A note on this clone: The target antigen is unknown.

Notes on the study in general: Healthy donors were reported to have higher baseline TCR diversity than newly diagnosed patients. Patients newly diagnosed and complete responders had comparable baseline diversity.

Germline lookup yields CDR1 SNHLY and CDR2 FYNNEI. With 4 bases clipped from V and 6 bases from J, the junction kept 5 bases outside the gene matches. This CDR3 comprises 14 residues. This sequence was found in a human donor with classical Hodgkin lymphoma. Source: peripheral blood mononuclear cells (PBMCs), taken before the second cycle of nivolumab. The rearrangement joins TRBV2 to TRBJ1-2; 10 nucleotides align to TRBD1. CDR3 in DNA: TGTGCCAGCAGTGTGGGCGACAGGGGGCATGGCTACACCTTC. Residues: CASSVGDRGHGYTF.